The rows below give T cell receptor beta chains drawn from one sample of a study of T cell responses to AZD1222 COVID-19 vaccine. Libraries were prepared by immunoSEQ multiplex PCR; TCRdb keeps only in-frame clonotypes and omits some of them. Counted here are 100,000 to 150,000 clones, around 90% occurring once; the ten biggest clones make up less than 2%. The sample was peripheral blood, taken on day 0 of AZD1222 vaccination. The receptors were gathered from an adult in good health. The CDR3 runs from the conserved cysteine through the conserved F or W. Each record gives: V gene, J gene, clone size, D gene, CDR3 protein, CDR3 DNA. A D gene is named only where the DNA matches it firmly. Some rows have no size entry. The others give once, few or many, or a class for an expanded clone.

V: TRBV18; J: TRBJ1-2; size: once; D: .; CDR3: CASSPTPAGLGYTF; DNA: TGTGCCAGCTCACCCACTCCGGCAGGGCTTGGCTACACCTTC
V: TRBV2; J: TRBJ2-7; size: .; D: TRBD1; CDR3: CASRLTGASYEQYF; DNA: TGTGCCAGCAGGTTGACAGGGGCCTCCTACGAGCAGTACTTC
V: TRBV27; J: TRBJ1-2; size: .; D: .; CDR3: CASSTLQGAYGYTF; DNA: TGTGCCAGCAGTACACTACAGGGAGCCTATGGCTACACCTTC
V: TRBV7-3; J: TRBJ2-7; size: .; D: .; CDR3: CASSRNAAGASYEQYF; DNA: TGTGCCAGCAGCCGGAACGCGGCAGGGGCTTCCTACGAGCAGTACTTC
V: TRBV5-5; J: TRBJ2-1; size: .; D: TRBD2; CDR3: CASSPRLAGGPYNEQFF; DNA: TGTGCCAGCAGCCCTCGGTTGGCGGGAGGGCCCTACAATGAGCAGTTCTTC
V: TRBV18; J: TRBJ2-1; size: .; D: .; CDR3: CAGGAQKSFLSEEQFF; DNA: TGTGCCGGGGGGGCTCAGAAGAGTTTCCTCTCGGAGGAGCAGTTCTTC
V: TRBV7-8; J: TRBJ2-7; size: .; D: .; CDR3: CASSLGVEGEQYF; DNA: TGTGCCAGCAGCTTGGGGGTGGAGGGGGAGCAGTACTTC
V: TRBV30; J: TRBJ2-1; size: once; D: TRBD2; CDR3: CAWRREGLGEQFF; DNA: TGTGCCTGGAGGCGGGAGGGCCTCGGTGAGCAGTTCTTC
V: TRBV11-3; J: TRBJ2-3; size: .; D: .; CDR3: CASSRGTVSTDTQYF; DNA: TGTGCCAGCAGCCGCGGGACAGTCAGCACAGATACGCAGTATTTT
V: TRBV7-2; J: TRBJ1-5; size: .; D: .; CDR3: CASSLGTSPRGNQPQHF; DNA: TGTGCCAGCAGCTTAGGGACCTCACCTCGGGGCAATCAGCCCCAGCATTTT
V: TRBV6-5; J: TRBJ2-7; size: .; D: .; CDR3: CASSYGVAYEQYF; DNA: TGTGCCAGCAGTTACGGCGTCGCCTACGAGCAGTACTTC
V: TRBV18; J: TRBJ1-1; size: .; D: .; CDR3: CASSPSRLHGKNTEAFF; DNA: TGTGCCAGCTCACCTTCGCGGCTCCACGGGAAGAACACTGAAGCTTTCTTT
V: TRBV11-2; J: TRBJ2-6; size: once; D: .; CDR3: CASSPRVGLSGANVLTF; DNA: TGTGCCAGCAGCCCTAGGGTTGGCCTTTCTGGGGCCAACGTCCTGACTTTC
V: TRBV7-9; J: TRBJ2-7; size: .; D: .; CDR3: CASSSGTNEQYF; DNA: TGTGCCAGCAGCTCCGGGACAAACGAGCAGTACTTC
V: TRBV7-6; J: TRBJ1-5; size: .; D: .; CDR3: CASSFAMDQPQHF; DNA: TGTGCCAGCAGCTTCGCCATGGATCAGCCCCAGCATTTT
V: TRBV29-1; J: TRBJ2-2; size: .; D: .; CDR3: CSVTTGVQSSTGELFF; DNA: TGCAGCGTCACGACCGGGGTGCAGTCCTCCACCGGGGAGCTGTTTTTT
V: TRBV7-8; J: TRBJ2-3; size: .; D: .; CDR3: CASSHWTERGTDTQYF; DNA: TGTGCCAGCAGCCACTGGACTGAGCGTGGCACAGATACGCAGTATTTT
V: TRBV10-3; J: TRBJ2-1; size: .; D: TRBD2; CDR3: CAISGLAGGNEQFF; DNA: TGTGCCATTTCGGGACTAGCGGGAGGGAATGAGCAGTTCTTC
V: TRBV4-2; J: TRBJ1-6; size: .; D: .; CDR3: CASSQEFRGASPLHF; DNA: TGTGCCAGCAGCCAAGAGTTTCGGGGGGCATCACCCCTCCACTTT
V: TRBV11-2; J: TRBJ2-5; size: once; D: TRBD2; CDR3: CASTNSLREGQGETQYF; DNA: TGTGCCAGCACCAATTCATTGCGGGAGGGCCAGGGAGAGACCCAGTACTTC
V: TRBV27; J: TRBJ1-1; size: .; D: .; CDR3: CASSHRLNTEAFF; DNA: TGTGCCAGCAGTCATCGATTGAACACTGAAGCTTTCTTT
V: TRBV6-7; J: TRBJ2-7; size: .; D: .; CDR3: CASTPRHTPYEQYF; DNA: TGTGCCAGCACCCCTAGGCACACACCCTACGAGCAGTACTTC
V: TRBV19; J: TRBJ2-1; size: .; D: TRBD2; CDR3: CASSSRWEGRDEQFF; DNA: TGTGCCAGTAGTAGTAGGTGGGAGGGTCGTGATGAGCAGTTCTTC
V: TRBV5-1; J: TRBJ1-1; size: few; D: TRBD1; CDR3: CASSLDRGMNTEAFF; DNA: TGCGCCAGCAGCTTGGACAGGGGAATGAACACTGAAGCTTTCTTT
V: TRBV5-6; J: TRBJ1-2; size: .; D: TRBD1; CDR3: CASSAGTGYDTF; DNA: TGTGCCAGCAGCGCCGGGACAGGGTACGACACCTTC
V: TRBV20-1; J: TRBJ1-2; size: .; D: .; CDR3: CSAPQGKGYTF; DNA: TGCAGTGCACCTCAGGGGAAGGGCTACACCTTC
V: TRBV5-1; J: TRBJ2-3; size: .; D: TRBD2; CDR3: CASSWSGTSGSGTDTQYF; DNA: TGCGCCAGCAGCTGGTCCGGGACTAGCGGGAGCGGGACAGATACGCAGTATTTT
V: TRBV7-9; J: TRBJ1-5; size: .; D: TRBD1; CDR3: CASSPTGGQPQHF; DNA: TGTGCCAGCAGCCCGACAGGGGGTCAGCCCCAGCATTTT
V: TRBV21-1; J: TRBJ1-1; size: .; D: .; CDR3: CASSKVGVGAPEAFF; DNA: .
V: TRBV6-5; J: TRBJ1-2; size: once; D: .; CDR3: CASSGPAGGFGYTF; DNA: TGTGCCAGCAGCGGACCGGCCGGGGGGTTTGGCTACACCTTC
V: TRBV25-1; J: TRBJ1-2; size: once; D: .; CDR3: CASSVPGLAYGYTF; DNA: TGTGCCAGCAGTGTCCCGGGCCTGGCCTATGGCTACACCTTC
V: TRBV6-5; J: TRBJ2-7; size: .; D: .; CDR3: CASRLGALSSYEQYF; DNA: TGTGCCAGCCGATTAGGGGCTTTAAGCTCCTACGAGCAGTACTTC
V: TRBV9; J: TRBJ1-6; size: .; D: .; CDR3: CASSVGQPHSPLHF; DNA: TGTGCCAGCAGCGTCGGACAGCCACATTCACCCCTCCACTTT
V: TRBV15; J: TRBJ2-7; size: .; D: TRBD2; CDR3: CATSSPAGEPYEQYF; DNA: TGTGCCACCAGCAGTCCAGCGGGAGAGCCCTACGAGCAGTACTTC
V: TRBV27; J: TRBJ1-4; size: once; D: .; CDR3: CASSLSLGVEKLFF; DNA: TGTGCCAGCAGTTTATCGTTGGGGGTTGAAAAACTGTTTTTT
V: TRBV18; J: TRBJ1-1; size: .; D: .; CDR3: CASSPGGDGNTEAFF; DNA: TGTGCCAGCTCACCAGGGGGGGATGGAAACACTGAAGCTTTCTTT